The 23 T cell receptor beta chains listed next were all sequenced from one sample in a study of glioma-infiltrating T cells. TCR alpha and beta CDR3 regions were amplified from RNA using iRepertoire nested multiplex PCR. TCRdb called the multiplex PCR reads again in MiXCR, with one record for every CDR3 protein. The data contain around 180,000 distinct CDR3 sequences, around 40% of them singletons. The sequenced sample was glioma tissue, nonneoplastic brain tissue, or PBMCs (not recorded which). Receptors originate from a human donor with low-grade glioma or glioblastoma, undergoing nonglioma brain surgery, or in good health (not recorded which).

This clonotype has at least ten counts. This chain connects TRBV6-1 to TRBJ2-7; no clear D. CDR3 length: 12 residues. Germline loops: CDR1 MNHNS, CDR2 SASEGT. With 5 bases removed from V and 4 bases from J, the gap between germline ends came to 9 bases. This CDR3 reads CASSYLQYEQYF. CDR3 bases: TGTGCCAGCAGTTATCTACAGTACGAGCAGTACTTC.

The chain joins TRBV12-3 or TRBV12-4 to TRBJ2-5; TRBD2 aligns across 7 bases. The V segment lost 8 bases and the J segment 5 bases; nucleotides outside the gene matches: 5. The length of the CDR3 is 12 residues. The CDR3 sequence: CASFSGSETQYF. The CDR3 DNA is TGTGCCAGCTTTAGCGGGTCGGAGACCCAGTACTTC.

V is TRBV19 and J is TRBJ2-1, with 10 nucleotides matching TRBD2. Germline values: CDR1 LNHDA, CDR2 SQIVND (reference sequence). The CDR3 extends over 17 amino acids. Trimming cost V 9 bases and J 3 bases; bases outside gene matches: 14. CDR3 sequence (DNA): TGTGCCAGCTCCCCTGGCTCTGCTAGCGGGAGCTACAATGAGCAGTTCTTC. Translated: CASSPGSASGSYNEQFF.

CDR3 bases: TGTGCCAGCTCCCGGGGCTCTGGAAACACCATATATTTT. It is translated as CASSRGSGNTIYF. The chain uses TRBV18 and TRBJ1-3; no clear D. The CDR3 has 13 residues. Trimming cost V 6 bases and J 0 bases, with 6 bases left between them. CDR1 is KGHSH and CDR2 is LQKENI in the germline V gene.

The chain is built from TRBV20-1 and TRBJ2-6, with D possibly TRBD2 on 6 matching bases. The CDR3 sequence is 14 residues long. V lost 6 bases and J lost 3, with 12 bases in between. Germline V CDR1 and CDR2: DFQATT, SNEGSKA (reference sequence). The CDR3 bases are TGCAGTGCCCCCCTGGACTATGGGGCCAACGTCCTGACTTTC. Translation: CSAPLDYGANVLTF.

In this sample, this clonotype turned up many times. The gene calls are TRBV3-1 and TRBJ2-1; 9 bases map to TRBD2. V lost 1 base, J lost 8 bases, and 0 bases stayed unmatched. Per germline, CDR1 LGHDT and CDR2 YNNKEL (reference sequence). The CDR3 consists of 13 residues. In DNA form, the CDR3 reads TGTGCCAGCAGCCAAGTAGCGGGAGATGAGCAGTTCTTC. Translation: CASSQVAGDEQFF.

In its sample, this clonotype was seen a few times. Because it lacks the conserved phenylalanine or tryptophan at the end, this CDR3 is likely a read error. The rearrangement joins TRBV20-1 to TRBJ1-3; a weak D match, TRBD1 (6 bases). The length of the CDR3 is 16 residues. Trimming left V 6 bases short and J 0 bases short, with 18 bases between. The germline CDR1 and CDR2 sequences are DFQATT and SNEGSKA (reference sequence). CDR3 sequence: CSAPDASGVSGNTIYS. CDR3 nucleotides: TGCAGTGCCCCCGACGCTTCAGGGGTCTCTGGAAACACCATATATTCT.

This clonotype was seen repeatedly, ten times or more. This chain links TRBV27 with TRBJ2-1, with D perhaps matching TRBD2 (6 bases). Trimming left V 3 bases short and J 8 bases short, with 17 bases between. The CDR3 is made up of 15 amino acids. Per germline, CDR1 MNHEY and CDR2 SMNVEV (reference sequence). CDR3 amino acids: CASSFLRGGKDEQFF. The CDR3 DNA follows: TGTGCCAGCAGTTTCTTAAGGGGCGGGAAGGATGAGCAGTTCTTC.

This clonotype was seen a few times. This chain joins TRBV5-1 and TRBJ2-5, with a possible D match to TRBD2 (5 bases). This CDR3 comprises 14 residues. V was clipped by 7 bases and J by 1 base, with 14 bases between them. The germline gives CDR1 SGHRS, CDR2 YFSETQ. CDR3 sequence (DNA): TGCGCCAGCGGACGCGGGTCCGTCCAAGAGACCCAGTACTTC. Translation gives CASGRGSVQETQYF.

With regard to this clonotype: This may be a read error: a much more frequent sequence differs by one nucleotide. The rearrangement joins TRBV12-3 or TRBV12-4 to TRBJ1-1; D may be TRBD1 (5 bases). The CDR3 extends over 15 amino acids. The DNA of the CDR3 is TGTGCCAGCAGTTCAGGGATTGGCATGAACAATGAAGCTTTCTTT. Protein sequence: CASSSGIGMNNEAFF.

V usage is TRBV5-5 and J usage is TRBJ2-7; D is possibly TRBD1 or TRBD2 (5 bases each). This CDR3 comprises 16 residues. V lost 3 bases and J 7 bases, leaving 23 bases between the germline ends. The germline V gene encodes CDR1 SGHKS and CDR2 YYEKEE (reference sequence). This CDR3 reads CASSSQSSGPLLEQYF. CDR3 nucleotide sequence: TGTGCCAGCAGCTCTCAAAGCTCGGGACCATTACTGGAGCAGTACTTC.

Many counts were recorded for this clonotype. The rearrangement uses TRBV28 and TRBJ2-3; D is unclear. In germline, CDR1 is MDHEN, CDR2 SYDVKM. V was shortened by 3 bases and J by 6 bases, with 1 base between the two germline ends. The CDR3 runs 10 residues. CDR3 nucleotides: TGTGCCAGCAGTTTTGATACGCAGTATTTT. Its protein product is CASSFDTQYF. Full variable domain (missing parts from reference TRBV28 and TRBJ2-3): DVKVTQSSRYLVKRTGEKVFLECVQDMDHENMFWYRQDPGLGLRLIYFSYDVKMKEKGDIPEGYSVSREKKERFSLILESASTNQTSMYLCASSFDTQYFGPGTRLTVL.

Details on this clonotype: This may arise from a read error, as a much more abundant clone is one base away. V usage is TRBV28 and J usage is TRBJ2-3; no reliable D call. V was shortened by 1 base and J by 4 bases, with 15 bases between the two germline ends. The germline CDR1 and CDR2 sequences are MDHEN and SYDVKM. This CDR3 spans 16 amino acids. CDR3 coding DNA: TGTGCCAGCAGTTTATCCCCACCACATATGGCAGATACGCAGTATTTT. Residues: CASSLSPPHMADTQYF.

This clonotype has only one observation. A much larger clone lies a single base off, so this may be a read error. V usage is TRBV28 and J usage is TRBJ2-3; 8 nucleotides align to TRBD2. In germline, CDR1 is MDHEN, CDR2 SYDVKM. V shed 10 bases, J shed 2 bases, and the junction held 14 bases outside the gene matches. The CDR3 contains 16 residues. The CDR3 DNA follows: TGTGCCATCAGCCCCATACTAGCGGAGGACACAGATACGCAGTATTTT. Translation: CAISPILAEDTDTQYF.

Worth noting for this clonotype: Possible read error: a much larger clone is one base away. The chain carries TRBV11-2 and TRBJ1-5; TRBD1 might be the D (6 bases). Germline assignment: CDR1 SGHAT and CDR2 FQNNGV. The germline V and J ends were trimmed by 8 bases and 4 bases, with 12 bases remaining between them. The CDR3 has 13 amino acids. The CDR3 nucleotides are TGTGCCAGCCTACAGGGTCTGAATCAGCCCCAGCATTTT. This encodes CASLQGLNQPQHF.

A word on this clonotype: Since a much larger clone is just one base distant, this may be a read error. The CDR3 bases are TGTGCCAGCAGTGAGGCAGGGAACTCCTCCAGCACAGGTACGCAGTATTTT. Protein product: CASSEAGNSSSTGTQYF. This chain joins TRBV25-1 and TRBJ2-3; D is possibly TRBD1 (5 bases). There are 17 residues in the CDR3. The germline CDR1 and CDR2 sequences are MGHDK and SYGVNS.

Notes on this clonotype: This may stem from a read error, because a much larger clone lies one nucleotide away. This sequence joins TRBV20-1 and TRBJ2-5, with a tentative D call TRBD2 (6 bases). V lost 5 bases to trimming and J lost 7 bases, with 20 bases between them. The CDR3 extends over 14 amino acids. The germline V gene encodes CDR1 DFQATT and CDR2 SNEGSKA (reference sequence). CDR3 sequence: CSAGSKRVEGTQYF. As DNA, the CDR3 is TGCAGTGCTGGTTCCAAGCGGGTAGAAGGGACCCAGTACTTC.

V and J are TRBV5-1 and TRBJ1-4; a weak D match, TRBD1 (6 bases). The CDR3 is 15 residues long. Germline CDR1 and CDR2: SGHRS and YFSETQ. V shed 3 bases and J shed 6 bases, with 15 bases lying between them. CDR3 nucleotides: TGCGCCAGCAGCTCCAGGGGATTGAGGGATGAAAAACTGTTTTTT. Encoded protein: CASSSRGLRDEKLFF.

This chain uses TRBV7-2 with TRBJ1-6; weak D call: TRBD1 (5 bases). Trimming pared 1 base from V and 6 bases from J, leaving 13 bases between. There are 16 residues in the CDR3. CDR1 is SGHTA and CDR2 is FQGNSA in the germline V gene. In nucleotides, the CDR3 is TGTGCCAGCAGCTTAGGCCCGCAGGGAAGTAATTCACCCCTCCACTTT. It translates to CASSLGPQGSNSPLHF.

This clonotype was found a few times. This chain joins TRBV29-1 and TRBJ2-7; 10 bases fit TRBD2. Germline V gene lookup returns CDR1 SQVTM and CDR2 ANQGSEA. The J segment lost 5 bases and the V segment lost 2 bases, leaving 3 bases of the junction unmatched. This CDR3 has 13 residues. The CDR3 DNA sequence: TGCAGCGTTGAACCTAGCGGGAGCCACGAGCAGTACTTC. Its protein product is CSVEPSGSHEQYF.

This clonotype was recorded many times. The chain couples TRBV20-1 to TRBJ1-5; D is ambiguous. Germline-derived CDR1 and CDR2 are DFQATT and SNEGSKA (reference sequence). This CDR3 is built from 15 residues. V was trimmed by 0 bases and J by 3 bases, leaving 12 bases between them. DNA of the CDR3: TGCAGTGCTAGAGACCCCGGACCGTTCAATCAGCCCCAGCATTTT. This gives the protein CSARDPGPFNQPQHF.

This clonotype has only a few counts. The chain recombines TRBV29-1 with TRBJ1-5, with D possibly being TRBD1 (6 bases). V lost 7 bases to trimming and J lost 7 bases, with 17 bases between them. Germline loops: CDR1 SQVTM, CDR2 ANQGSEA. CDR3 length: 13 residues. The CDR3 region is CSATTGSGQPQHF. The CDR3 coding sequence is TGCAGCGCAACAACAGGGTCAGGACAGCCCCAGCATTTT.

This clonotype appeared many times. This chain uses TRBV2 with TRBJ2-1; TRBD2 matches 10 bases. The J segment lost 3 bases and the V segment lost 7 bases, leaving 0 bases of the junction unmatched. This CDR3 spans 13 amino acids. Germline loops: CDR1 SNHLY, CDR2 FYNNEI. CDR3 DNA: TGTGCCAGCACTAGCGGGAGCTACAATGAGCAGTTCTTC. It yields the protein CASTSGSYNEQFF.